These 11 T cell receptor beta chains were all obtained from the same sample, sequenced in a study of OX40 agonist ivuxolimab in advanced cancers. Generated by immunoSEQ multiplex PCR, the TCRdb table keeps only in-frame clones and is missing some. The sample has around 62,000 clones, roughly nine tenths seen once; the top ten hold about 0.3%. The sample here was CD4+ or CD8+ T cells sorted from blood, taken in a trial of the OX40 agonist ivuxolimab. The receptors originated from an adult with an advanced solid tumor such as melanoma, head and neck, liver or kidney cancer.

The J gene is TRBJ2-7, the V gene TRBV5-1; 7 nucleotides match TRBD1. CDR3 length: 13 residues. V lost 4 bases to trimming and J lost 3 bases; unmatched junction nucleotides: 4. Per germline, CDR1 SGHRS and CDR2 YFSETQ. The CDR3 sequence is CASSPGQNYEQYF. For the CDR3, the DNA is TGCGCCAGCAGCCCGGGACAGAACTACGAGCAGTACTTC.

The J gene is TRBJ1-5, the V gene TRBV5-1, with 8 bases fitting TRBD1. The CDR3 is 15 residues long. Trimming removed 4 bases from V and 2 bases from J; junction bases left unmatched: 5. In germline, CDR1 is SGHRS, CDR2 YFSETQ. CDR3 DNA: TGCGCCAGCAGCCCTACGGGACAGGGCAATCAGCCCCAGCATTTT. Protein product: CASSPTGQGNQPQHF.

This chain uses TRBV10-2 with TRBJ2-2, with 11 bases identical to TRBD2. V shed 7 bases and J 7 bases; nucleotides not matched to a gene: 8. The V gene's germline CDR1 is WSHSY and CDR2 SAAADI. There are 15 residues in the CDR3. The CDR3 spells CASNVAGGKFGELFF. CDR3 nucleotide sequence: TGCGCCAGCAACGTAGCGGGAGGGAAGTTCGGGGAGCTGTTTTTT.

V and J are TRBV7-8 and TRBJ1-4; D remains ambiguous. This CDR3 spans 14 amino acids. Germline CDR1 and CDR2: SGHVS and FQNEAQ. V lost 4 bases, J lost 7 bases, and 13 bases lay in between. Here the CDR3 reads CASSYRARSEKLFF. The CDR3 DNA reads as TGTGCCAGCAGCTACCGGGCCCGAAGTGAAAAACTGTTTTTT.

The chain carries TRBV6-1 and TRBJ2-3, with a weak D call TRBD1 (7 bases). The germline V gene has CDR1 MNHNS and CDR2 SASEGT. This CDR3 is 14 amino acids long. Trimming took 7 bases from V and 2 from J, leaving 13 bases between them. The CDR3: CASTPGGFTDTQYF. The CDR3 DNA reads TGTGCCAGCACCCCAGGGGGGTTCACAGATACGCAGTATTTT.

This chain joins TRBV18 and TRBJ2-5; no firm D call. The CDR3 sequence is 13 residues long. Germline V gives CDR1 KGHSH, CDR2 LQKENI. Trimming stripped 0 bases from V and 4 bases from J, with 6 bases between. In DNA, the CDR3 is TGTGCCAGCTCACCACCGGTACCAGAGACCCAGTACTTC. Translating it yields CASSPPVPETQYF.

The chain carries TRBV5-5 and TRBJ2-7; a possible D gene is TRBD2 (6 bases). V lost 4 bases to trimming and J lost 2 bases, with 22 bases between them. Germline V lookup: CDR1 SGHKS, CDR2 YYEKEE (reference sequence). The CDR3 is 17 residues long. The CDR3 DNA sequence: TGTGCCAGCAGCGTCGGCCTCCCTATCTCGGGGGCCTACGAGCAGTACTTC. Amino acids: CASSVGLPISGAYEQYF. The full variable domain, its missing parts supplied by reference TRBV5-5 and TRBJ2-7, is DAGVTQSPTHLIKTRGQQVTLRCSPISGHKSVSWYQQVLGQGPQFIFQYYEKEERGRGNFPDRFSARQFPNYSSELNVNALLLGDSALYLCASSVGLPISGAYEQYFGPGTRLTVT.

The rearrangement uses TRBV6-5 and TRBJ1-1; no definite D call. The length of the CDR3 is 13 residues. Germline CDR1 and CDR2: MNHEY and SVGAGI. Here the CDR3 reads CAVVDPWNTEAFF. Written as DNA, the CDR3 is TGTGCGGTCGTCGACCCCTGGAACACTGAAGCTTTCTTT.

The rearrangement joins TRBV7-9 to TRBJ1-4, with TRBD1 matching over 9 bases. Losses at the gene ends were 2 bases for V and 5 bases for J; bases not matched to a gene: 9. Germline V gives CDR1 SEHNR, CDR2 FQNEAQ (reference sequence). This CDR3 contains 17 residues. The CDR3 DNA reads TGTGCCAGCAGCTTAACCCCTGGACAGGGGCTCAATGAAAAACTGTTTTTT. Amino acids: CASSLTPGQGLNEKLFF.

CDR3 loop: CASSSTGGAYEQYF. CDR3 coding DNA: TGTGCCAGCAGTTCGACAGGGGGGGCCTACGAGCAGTACTTC. This rearrangement joins TRBV7-2 to TRBJ2-7; TRBD1 aligns across 9 bases. The CDR3 spans 14 residues. The germline gives CDR1 SGHTA, CDR2 FQGNSA. V lost 6 bases, J lost 2 bases, and 5 bases stayed unmatched.

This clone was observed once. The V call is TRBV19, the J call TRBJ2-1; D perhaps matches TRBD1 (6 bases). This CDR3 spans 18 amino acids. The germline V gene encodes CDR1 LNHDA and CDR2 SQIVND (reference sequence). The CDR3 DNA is TGTGACGAGCACCCTTTTCGAAAGACAGGCTCAATACGCAATGAGCAGTTCTTC. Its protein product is CDEHPFRKTGSIRNEQFF.